This TCR beta chain appears in the sequencing data of a study of CD8+CD57+ T cells in acquired aplastic anemia (dated by TCRdb to 2016 to 2019). Notes on the research overall: DNA extracted from sorted CD4+ and CD8+ cells had a mean of roughly 3.4 ug, with a range of about 0.18 to 27.4 ug. A CD8+CD57+ expansion meant a frequency higher than the mean frequency seen in healthy subjects.

Expansion of CD8+CD57+ cells had been shown by flow cytometry in the patients chosen for sequencing. Every patient had a diagnosis of severe acquired aplastic anemia based on International Study of Aplastic Anemia and Agranulocytosis and Camitta criteria. No patient had received any therapy when blood was sampled. The study deep-sequenced TCR repertoires of sorted CD4+ and CD8+ blood T cells from severe aplastic anemia patients and healthy subjects. Patients were enrolled under clinicaltrials.gov protocols 00001620, 01623167, 00001397, 00071045, 00081523 and 00961064 in the USA. Ficoll-Paque density gradient centrifugation was used to isolate peripheral blood mononuclear cells. Before DNA extraction, CD4+ and CD8+ T cells were sorted with FACS or magnetic beads. The paper as a whole reports these results and caveats: About 30 CD8+ CDR3 sequences were found in both patients and controls but appeared to be highly expressed in patients and within the immunodominant clones of the patients. No significant difference in CD8+ Simpson's diversity was found between patients and healthy controls (P=0.060).

TCR beta VDJ combination and CDR3 sequence profiling used genomic DNA as the template. TCR repertoire sequencing was run on an Illumina HiSeq 2000. In the authors' own workflow: Repertoires were assessed using TRBV/TRBJ rearrangement plots, CDR3 size and DJ length profiles, and Simpson's diversity index. Whichever DNA sequence was most abundant in the deep sequencing data was defined as the immunodominant clone. CDR3 amino acid sequences were checked for sharing between subjects and were compared against published repertoires and the VDJdb database. TCRdb reworked the public reads: Q25 trimming with fastp, MiXCR clone assembly, productive beta chains retained. Each entry merges the rows of one CDR3 protein and shows their most common DNA and genes. The V and J calls were determined by TCRdb, not by the authors. The sample table contains 89,000 or so distinct CDR3 sequences; only one count was recorded for around 62% of them. Approximately 65% of the sample belongs to the ten largest clones.

As regards this clonotype: The clone's antigen remains unknown. The record has no base qualities; no much larger clone is one base away.

From cysteine to phenylalanine, the CDR3 is 14 amino acids long. Of the read, only the CDR3 DNA is kept; its 42 bases are in frame from base 1. The germline V gene (reference sequence) yields SEHNR for CDR1 and FQNEAQ for CDR2. Cut back by 1 base and 4 bases, the V and J ends lie 10 bases apart. The clonotype was recovered from a human donor with aplastic anemia. The chain employs TRBV7-9 and TRBJ1-2; the D gene is not confidently resolved. Input material: sorted CD4+, CD8+, or CD8+CD57+ T cells (not recorded which) from PBMCs. The CDR3 protein: CASSLDGPSYGYTF. The DNA sequence follows: TGTGCCAGCAGCTTAGACGGACCGAGCTATGGCTACACCTTC. Supplemented by the reference TRBV7-9 and TRBJ1-2 proteins around the CDR3, the complete variable domain is DTGVSQNPRHKITKRGQNVTFRCDPISEHNRLYWYRQTLGQGPEFLTYFQNEAQLEKSRLLSDRFSAERPKGSFSTLEIQRTEQGDSAMYLCASSLDGPSYGYTFGSGTRLTVV.